The sequence of this T cell receptor beta chain was determined in a study of CD8 T cells in ankylosing spondylitis. The germline V gene encodes CDR1 SGHRS and CDR2 YFSETQ. V dropped 4 bases and J dropped 4; count of bases not matched to a gene: 5. This CDR3 comprises 16 residues. This clonotype was detected a few times. Its antigen is unknown. With molecular barcodes, quantitative 5'-RACE was used to make the TCR beta libraries. One entry per CDR3 protein results from TCRdb running MiXCR on the 5' RACE reads. The sample yields hundreds of thousands of distinct CDR3 sequences, 10% to 15% seen once. Study observations and caveats: A TCR beta motif of eight highly homologous variants appeared characteristic of ankylosing spondylitis blood. Those disease-linked clones were CD8+; they were also relatively rare in peripheral blood. Earlier authors reported some of these motif variants in reactive arthritis synovial fluid and blood. Disease-linked clones reportedly showed significant enrichment in matched ankylosing spondylitis synovial fluid.

This clonotype originated in a male donor with ankylosing spondylitis. The sample comprised blood, either unsorted or a sorted T cell fraction (not recorded which). The rearrangement uses TRBV5-1 and TRBJ2-5, with TRBD2 identical over 15 bases. CDR3 loop: CASSDQGLAGGETQYF. The CDR3 DNA sequence: TGCGCCAGCAGCGACCAGGGACTAGCGGGAGGAGAGACCCAGTACTTC.